This T cell receptor (beta chain) was identified in a study of T-cell reconstitution after alpha-beta-depleted transplantation in children. Germline assignment: CDR1 SGHTA and CDR2 FQGNSA. The CDR3 spans 16 residues. V was pared by 2 bases and J by 0 bases, with 13 bases between. The TCRbeta library was prepared with unique molecular identifiers. One entry per CDR3 protein, called by TCRdb with MiXCR from the PCR reads. The top ten hold under 3% of the sample, which has 500,000 or so distinct CDR3 sequences, 32% seen once. This clonotype was found a few times. The rearrangement joins TRBV7-2 to TRBJ1-1, with D tentatively TRBD1 (6 bases). The input for sequencing was PBMCs from the stem cell graft donor, taken from the stem cell graft. This clonotype was obtained from a human donor who donated a stem cell graft to a child with aplastic anemia. In nucleotides, the CDR3 is TGTGCCAGCAGCTTACAACAGGGTATGATGAACACTGAAGCTTTCTTT. The encoded protein is CASSLQQGMMNTEAFF.